A selection of T cell receptor beta chains follows, all from one sample in a study of cytomegalovirus exposure and HLA in healthy donors. Data came from immunoSEQ multiplex PCR; TCRdb stores just in-frame clones and leaves some out. The repertoire holds 65,000 to 85,000 clones, with roughly 89% as singletons. Sequencing was performed on PBMCs. Receptors originate from a woman in her twenties or thirties in good health and CMV-seronegative. Each CDR3 is given with its conserved first and last residue. Each record gives: V gene, J gene, D gene, CDR3 length, clone size, CDR3 protein, CDR3 DNA. A D gene is named only where the DNA matches it firmly. The size entry is marked missing in some rows and otherwise reads once, few, many or a size class.

TRBV12-2,TRBJ2-2,-,15,once,CAKRGGREDTGELFF,TGTGCAAAAAGGGGGGGTAGGGAGGACACCGGGGAGCTGTTTTTT
TRBV29-1,TRBJ2-5,-,14,-,CSSLKSGVGETQYF,TGCAGCTCCCTTAAATCAGGGGTCGGGGAGACCCAGTACTTC
TRBV4-1,TRBJ2-5,TRBD2,20,few,CASSQLGLAGGQKTQETQYF,TGCGCCAGCAGCCAACTTGGACTAGCGGGAGGGCAAAAAACTCAAGAGACCCAGTACTTC
TRBV2,TRBJ2-6,-,16,-,CASTWGGRSGANVLTF,TGTGCCAGTACTTGGGGGGGCCGCTCTGGGGCCAACGTCCTGACTTTC
TRBV5-1,TRBJ1-2,-,14,-,CASTSRGGGYGYTF,TGCGCCAGCACCAGTAGAGGGGGTGGCTATGGCTACACCTTC
TRBV7-2,TRBJ1-5,TRBD1,13,-,CASSWQGDQPQHF,TGTGCCAGCAGCTGGCAGGGGGACCAGCCCCAGCATTTT
TRBV10-3,TRBJ1-5,-,14,-,CAISEMGVNQPQHF,TGTGCCATCAGTGAGATGGGAGTCAATCAGCCCCAGCATTTT
TRBV19,TRBJ1-2,-,13,-,CASSMAGLSGYTF,TGTGCCAGTAGTATGGCAGGGTTGTCTGGCTACACCTTC
TRBV10-1,TRBJ2-2,TRBD2,21,once,CASSGPHRSSGVPPNTGELFF,TGCGCCAGCAGTGGCCCCCACCGGTCTAGCGGCGTCCCTCCGAACACCGGGGAGCTGTTTTTT
TRBV28,TRBJ2-3,TRBD2,13,-,CATLLAGTDTQYF,TGTGCCACCTTACTAGCGGGCACAGATACGCAGTATTTT
TRBV6-6,TRBJ2-3,TRBD1,15,few,CASSSGQGNTDTQYF,TGTGCCAGCAGTTCAGGACAGGGAAACACAGATACGCAGTATTTT
TRBV29-1,TRBJ1-4,TRBD1,14,-,CSASRTGQNEKLFF,TGCAGCGCGTCCCGGACAGGGCAGAATGAAAAACTGTTTTTT
TRBV7-2,TRBJ2-7,-,16,-,CASSTTPSGLNYEQYF,TGTGCCAGCAGCACAACGCCCAGCGGTCTGAACTACGAGCAGTACTTC
TRBV5-8,TRBJ2-2,TRBD2,18,-,CASSWGGTSGANTGELFF,TGTGCCAGCAGCTGGGGAGGGACTAGCGGGGCGAACACCGGGGAGCTGTTTTTT
TRBV7-9,TRBJ1-1,-,17,-,CASSLVLDRTRNTEAFF,TGTGCCAGCAGCTTAGTATTGGACCGGACACGGAACACTGAAGCTTTCTTT
TRBV6-5,TRBJ2-7,TRBD1,13,few,CASSGTGNYEQYF,TGTGCCAGCAGTGGGACAGGGAATTACGAGCAGTACTTC
TRBV2,TRBJ2-1,-,14,-,CASRASQGYNEQFF,TGTGCCAGCAGAGCCTCACAGGGATACAATGAGCAGTTCTTC
TRBV29-1,TRBJ1-5,-,15,-,CSVADGLLGNQPQHF,TGCAGCGTTGCGGACGGACTCTTGGGGAATCAGCCCCAGCATTTT
TRBV27,TRBJ1-1,TRBD1,12,few,CASRQGAGQAFF,TGTGCCAGCAGGCAGGGGGCTGGCCAAGCTTTCTTT
TRBV30,TRBJ1-1,TRBD1,13,-,CARQGEPNTEAFF,TGTGCCCGACAGGGGGAGCCGAACACTGAAGCTTTCTTT
TRBV5-4,TRBJ1-1,TRBD1,14,-,CASSTGGGLGEAFF,TGTGCCAGCAGCACAGGGGGCGGACTGGGTGAAGCTTTCTTT
TRBV9,TRBJ1-2,-,15,few,CASSNRGIPNPGYTF,TGTGCCAGCAGCAATCGGGGGATCCCCAATCCCGGCTACACCTTC
TRBV7-6,TRBJ2-2,-,14,-,CASSEVRQGGELFF,TGTGCCAGCAGCGAAGTGAGGCAAGGCGGGGAGCTGTTTTTT
TRBV28,TRBJ2-1,-,15,once,CASRWDSSSYNEQFF,TGTGCCAGCAGGTGGGACTCCAGCTCCTACAATGAGCAGTTCTTC